The entry that follows covers one T cell receptor beta chain sequence. Its antigen is not known. CDR3 regions were amplified by Arm-PCR using iRepertoire HTBI primers to build TCR beta libraries. TCRdb fed the multiplex PCR reads into MiXCR, producing one record per CDR3 protein. Among 450,000 to 500,000 distinct CDR3 sequences listed, under 20% were seen once. As for time point: newly diagnosed GD, antithyroid drugs for less than 3 months. Making the TCR library involved RNA that had been extracted from PBMCs. Germline values: CDR1 SGHAT, CDR2 FQNNGV. This CDR3 is 16 amino acids long. J was trimmed by 4 bases and V by 1 base; bases with no gene match: 7. The data were taken from a study of regulatory T cells in long-lasting Graves disease. For the study at large: Newly diagnosed Graves' patients had under 3 months of antithyroid drugs.

Whole-study results and caveats: The number of shared public clonotypes was higher in persistent patients (2,741) than new patients (under 1,000). Since the sample size was small, accuracy may have been reduced.

The same sample was also studied in work on T cells in Graves' hyperthyroidism and ophthalmopathy. This second study notes: The TCR CDR3 first-round RT-PCR relied on the HTBI primer set.

This receptor was taken from a middle-aged man with Graves disease. V and J are TRBV11-2 and TRBJ2-1, with TRBD1 matching over 7 bases. Sequenced material: peripheral blood mononuclear cells (PBMCs), taken at new diagnosis, from a patient treated with antithyroid drugs. CDR3 DNA sequence: TGTGCCAGCAGCTTAGTCGCACCGGGACAGTACAATGAGCAGTTCTTC. Protein: CASSLVAPGQYNEQFF. The full variable domain, with the rest looked up from reference TRBV11-2 and TRBJ2-1, is EAGVAQSPRYKIIEKRQSVAFWCNPISGHATLYWYQQILGQGPKLLIQFQNNGVVDDSQLPKDRFSAERLKGVDSTLKIQPAKLEDSAVYLCASSLVAPGQYNEQFFGPGTRLTVL.